This is a list of T cell receptor beta chains from one sample in a study of blood T cells in healthy people across ages. MiXCR was run by TCRdb on the 5' RACE reads, yielding one entry per CDR3 protein. There are just under 900,000 distinct CDR3 sequences in the sample; 25% to 35% occur only once, and about 18% lies in the top ten. The sequencing sample was made of blood. Receptors originate from a woman aged 80 or older in good health. The CDR3 runs from the conserved cysteine through the conserved F or W. The order of the fields is clone size, V gene, D gene, J gene, CDR3 protein, CDR3 DNA. A D gene is named only where the DNA matches it firmly. A clone size is listed for some rows: how often the clone was seen (once, few, many), or a class if it is expanded.

.,TRBV24-1,TRBD2,TRBJ2-3,CATSDTSGRGYTQYF,TGTGCCACCAGTGACACCAGCGGGAGAGGCTATACGCAGTATTTT
many,TRBV7-9,.,TRBJ2-7,CASSPTGFEQYF,TGTGCCAGCAGCCCCACGGGGTTCGAGCAGTACTTC
.,TRBV5-1,TRBD1,TRBJ1-5,CASSLQGAGSNQPQHF,TGCGCCAGCAGCTTGCAGGGGGCGGGTAGCAATCAGCCCCAGCATTTT
.,TRBV9,.,TRBJ2-3,CASSSIASDTQYF,TGTGCCAGCAGCTCGATAGCGTCAGATACGCAGTATTTT
few,TRBV28,TRBD1,TRBJ2-5,CASRDPGQGGTQYF,TGTGCCAGCAGGGACCCGGGACAGGGCGGGACCCAGTACTTC
few,TRBV7-2,TRBD2,TRBJ2-5,CASSAGLSRGGRETQYF,TGTGCCAGCAGCGCAGGTCTGTCGCGGGGGGGCCGGGAGACCCAGTACTTC
many,TRBV24-1,TRBD1,TRBJ2-5,CATSESTGPQETQYF,TGTGCCACCAGTGAATCGACAGGGCCTCAAGAGACCCAGTACTTC
many,TRBV15,TRBD2,TRBJ2-1,CATSRGLAGENEQFF,TGTGCCACCAGCAGAGGTCTAGCGGGGGAAAATGAGCAGTTCTTC
many,TRBV5-5,.,TRBJ2-6,CASSQTLSGANVLTF,TGTGCCAGCAGCCAGACTCTATCCGGGGCCAACGTCCTGACTTTC
many,TRBV20-1,TRBD1,TRBJ1-2,CSAARQGGNYGYTF,TGCAGTGCGGCCCGACAGGGGGGTAACTATGGCTACACCTTC
many,TRBV4-3,TRBD1,TRBJ1-2,CASSQTVQGQAYGYTF,TGCGCCAGCAGCCAAACCGTTCAGGGACAGGCCTATGGCTACACCTTC
few,TRBV12-3/TRBV12-4,.,TRBJ1-6,CASSLVLGYPLHF,TGTGCCAGCAGTTTAGTCCTCGGATACCCCCTCCACTTT
many,TRBV11-2,.,TRBJ2-3,CASSLDRSDTQYF,TGTGCCAGCAGCTTAGACAGGTCCGATACGCAGTATTTT
many,TRBV12-3/TRBV12-4,.,TRBJ1-5,CASSFGTNQPQHF,TGTGCCAGCAGTTTTGGGACCAATCAGCCCCAGCATTTT
.,TRBV7-2,TRBD2,TRBJ2-2,CASSLSGALTGELFF,TGTGCCAGCAGCTTAAGCGGGGCACTGACCGGGGAGCTGTTTTTT
many,TRBV28,.,TRBJ2-7,CASSPRGFREQYF,TGTGCCAGCAGTCCTCGGGGCTTCCGAGAGCAGTACTTC
few,TRBV9,TRBD2,TRBJ2-3,CASSVGLAGSGTDTQYF,TGTGCCAGCAGCGTAGGTCTAGCGGGGTCCGGCACAGATACGCAGTATTTT
many,TRBV21-1,.,TRBJ2-7,CASSKASLADEQYF,TGTGCCAGCAGCAAAGCGTCCCTAGCGGACGAGCAGTACTTC
many,TRBV28,TRBD2,TRBJ2-3,CASRLRGNTDTQYF,TGTGCCAGCAGGCTGCGGGGGAACACAGATACGCAGTATTTT
many,TRBV10-3,.,TRBJ2-7,CAIRGHPGQSEQYF,TGTGCCATCAGAGGACACCCCGGGCAGAGTGAGCAGTACTTC
many,TRBV11-2,.,TRBJ2-1,CASSQGWGNEQFF,TGTGCCAGCAGCCAGGGATGGGGCAATGAGCAGTTCTTC
many,TRBV10-3,TRBD1,TRBJ1-2,CAIRGRDLIEIGQGADYGYTF,TGTGCCATCAGGGGGCGGGATCTCATAGAGATTGGACAGGGGGCTGACTATGGCTACACCTTC
.,TRBV12-3/TRBV12-4,.,TRBJ2-5,CASSPRGTGQYF,TGTGCCAGCAGCCCCCGGGGGACCGGGCAGTACTTC
many,TRBV4-2,TRBD2,TRBJ2-5,CASRTSGGERETQYF,TGTGCCAGCAGGACTAGCGGGGGGGAGAGGGAGACCCAGTACTTC
many,TRBV29-1,.,TRBJ1-2,CSVGRQPGGAYGYTF,TGCAGCGTTGGTCGACAGCCCGGCGGGGCCTATGGCTACACCTTC
many,TRBV6-2/TRBV6-3,TRBD2,TRBJ2-5,CASSHTSGGIQETQYF,TGTGCCAGCAGCCACACTAGCGGGGGGATTCAAGAGACCCAGTACTTC
.,TRBV20-1,TRBD1,TRBJ1-2,CSAVGQGACGYTF,TGCAGTGCCGTTGGACAGGGGGCGTGTGGCTACACCTTC
.,TRBV6-2/TRBV6-3,TRBD2,TRBJ2-2,CASIAGGHTGELFF,TGTGCCAGCATAGCGGGGGGCCACACCGGGGAGCTGTTTTTT
few,TRBV28,.,TRBJ2-7,CASSLPGSGTYEQYF,TGTGCCAGCAGTTTGCCCGGCAGTGGTACCTACGAGCAGTACTTC
.,TRBV5-1,.,TRBJ1-6,CASSDSQSYNSPLHF,TGCGCCAGCTCCGACAGCCAGTCCTATAATTCACCCCTCCACTTT
many,TRBV20-1,.,TRBJ1-6,CSARPPRSEVYPLHF,TGCAGTGCTAGACCCCCACGGTCGGAGGTCTACCCCCTCCACTTT
many,TRBV5-5,.,TRBJ1-6,CASSLARLDSPLHF,TGTGCCAGCAGCTTGGCACGTCTCGATTCACCCCTCCACTTT
once,TRBV7-9,TRBD2,TRBJ2-3,CASSLGPSGEFSATQYF,TGTGCCAGCAGCTTAGGACCTAGCGGAGAATTTTCGGCTACGCAGTATTTT
many,TRBV7-8,TRBD2,TRBJ2-3,CASSPEWAGGSTDTQYF,TGTGCCAGCAGCCCCGAGTGGGCGGGGGGTTCCACAGATACGCAGTATTTT
many,TRBV24-1,.,TRBJ2-5,CATSDPRQPQETQYF,TGTGCCACCAGTGATCCTCGACAGCCACAAGAGACCCAGTACTTC
many,TRBV7-2,.,TRBJ1-4,CASSFGNEKLFF,TGTGCCAGCAGCTTTGGGAATGAAAAACTGTTTTTT
many,TRBV7-2,.,TRBJ1-2,CASSLVTGNGYTF,TGTGCCAGCAGCTTAGTCACAGGGAATGGCTACACCTTC